Listed here is a single T cell receptor (beta chain). No antigen is known for it. The CDR3 extends over 16 amino acids. V lost 10 bases to trimming and J lost 6 bases; unmatched junction nucleotides: 19. Germline loops: CDR1 MNHNS, CDR2 SASEGT. Combining a sample-barcoded 5' primer with a J-beta primer mix, a second PCR ran for about 6 to 11 cycles. TCRdb reprocessed the 5' RACE reads with MiXCR, giving one entry per CDR3 protein. Among around 780,000 distinct CDR3 sequences listed, about 56% were seen once. This entry belongs to a study of blood T cells in healthy people across ages. Regarding the study as a whole: Per million T cells, TCR beta diversity dropped about linearly as age rose.

This TCR came from a man aged 40-55 years in good health. V is TRBV6-1 and J is TRBJ1-2; 8 bases map to TRBD1. Sequencing used blood. The CDR3 region is CATGQGIRIVLDGYTF. CDR3 DNA: TGTGCCACTGGACAGGGTATTCGTATTGTCTTAGATGGCTACACCTTC.